The 14 T cell receptor beta chains reported below all come from one sample, sequenced in a study of blood T cell repertoires in COVID-19. Some clones are missing from TCRdb's copy, which holds only in-frame ones; the method was immunoSEQ multiplex PCR. The data show 65,000 to 90,000 clones, with nearly 85% seen just once and roughly 29% held by the top ten. The sample consisted of peripheral blood. The source is a woman of 80 years or more with acute or convalescent COVID-19.

The chain links TRBV10-1 to TRBJ2-7; unclear D gene. V lost 0 bases and J 1 base, leaving 7 bases between the germline ends. The CDR3 is made up of 14 amino acids. In germline, CDR1 is WNHNN, CDR2 SYGVQD (reference sequence). CDR3 protein: CASSESPASYEQYF. For the CDR3, the DNA is TGCGCCAGCAGTGAGTCTCCAGCGTCCTACGAGCAGTACTTC.

The chain combines TRBV7-2 with TRBJ2-1; the match to TRBD1 covers 8 bases. Losses at the gene ends were 5 bases for V and 7 bases for J; bases not matched to a gene: 10. The V gene's germline CDR1 is SGHTA and CDR2 FQGNSA. The CDR3 extends over 15 amino acids. As DNA, the CDR3 is TGTGCCAGCAGCCCCGGGACAGGTCAATATAATGAGCAGTTCTTC. Its protein is CASSPGTGQYNEQFF.

This chain uses TRBV2 with TRBJ1-3; maybe TRBD1 (5 bases). The CDR3 runs 13 residues. The germline CDR1 and CDR2 sequences are SNHLY and FYNNEI. The V end lost 3 bases, the J end lost 2 bases, and 5 bases lay between the germline ends. As DNA, the CDR3 is TGTGCCAGCAGTGACAGGGCTGGAAACACCATATATTTT. As protein: CASSDRAGNTIYF.

The chain carries TRBV6-6 and TRBJ2-7; D is undetermined. The CDR3 extends over 13 amino acids. The V and J ends lost 2 bases and 6 bases respectively, with 11 bases between them. CDR1 MNHNY and CDR2 SVGAGI come from the germline V gene (reference sequence). CDR3 region: CASSYPPTGEQYF. As DNA, the CDR3 is TGTGCCAGCAGTTACCCACCGACGGGCGAGCAGTACTTC.

This clone was detected only a few times. The J gene is TRBJ2-2, the V gene TRBV5-1, with D tentatively TRBD1 (7 bases). The CDR3 is made up of 14 amino acids. The V and J ends lost 5 bases and 4 bases respectively, with 12 bases between them. Germline V gene sequence: CDR1 SGHRS, CDR2 YFSETQ. CDR3 DNA: TGCGCCAGCAGTAGCCAGGGGGGCACCGGGGAGCTGTTTTTT. Translating it yields CASSSQGGTGELFF.

The chain combines TRBV28 with TRBJ2-1; D gene uncertain. V was trimmed by 5 bases and J by 3 bases, leaving 2 bases between them. The CDR3 runs to 11 residues. Per germline, CDR1 MDHEN and CDR2 SYDVKM. For the CDR3, the DNA is TGTGCCAGCAGTCTCTACAATGAGCAGTTCTTC. It codes for CASSLYNEQFF.

The V gene is TRBV10-1, the J gene TRBJ1-4; TRBD1 matches 7 bases. The CDR3 covers 15 residues. Germline values: CDR1 WNHNN, CDR2 SYGVQD (reference sequence). V was clipped by 5 bases and J by 7 bases; unmatched bases: 10. CDR3 nucleotides: TGCGCCAGCAGTAAAACAGGGGCGGAAGCTGAAAAACTGTTTTTT. Residues: CASSKTGAEAEKLFF.

The chain is built from TRBV18 and TRBJ2-7; 9 nucleotides line up with TRBD2. Germline CDR1 KGHSH, CDR2 LQKENI. The CDR3 totals 16 residues. With 1 base clipped from V and 3 bases from J, the junction kept 7 bases outside the gene matches. CDR3 DNA sequence: TGTGCCAGCTCACCACTTTTAGGTAGCGGGAGCTACGAGCAGTACTTC. Translation: CASSPLLGSGSYEQYF.

CDR3 DNA: TGTGCCAGCAGCCTTACAGGGGTCTCCTACGAGCAGTACTTC. Amino acid sequence: CASSLTGVSYEQYF. The J gene is TRBJ2-7, the V gene TRBV3-1 (or the pseudogene TRBV3-2); TRBD1 aligns across 7 bases. Germline values: CDR1 LGHDT, CDR2 YNNKEL (reference sequence). With V trimmed by 4 bases and J by 0 bases, 3 bases remained unmatched. There are 14 residues in the CDR3.

The chain joins TRBV6-5 to TRBJ2-1; a possible D gene is TRBD2 (5 bases). The length of the CDR3 is 13 residues. V was cut by 6 bases and J by 2 bases, with 8 bases left in between. Germline-derived CDR1 and CDR2 are MNHEY and SVGAGI. Here the CDR3 reads CASRDYAYNEQFF. CDR3 coding DNA: TGTGCCAGCAGAGACTATGCCTACAATGAGCAGTTCTTC.

The rearrangement links TRBV7-9 to TRBJ2-7; possibly TRBD2 for D (5 bases). The V end was cut by 3 bases, the J end by 0 bases, with 9 bases between. Germline assignment: CDR1 SEHNR and CDR2 FQNEAQ (reference sequence). This CDR3 comprises 14 residues. The CDR3 sequence: CASSFGADSYEQYF. CDR3 coding DNA: TGTGCCAGCAGCTTTGGAGCGGACTCCTACGAGCAGTACTTC.

V and J are TRBV5-4 and TRBJ1-3; no reliable D call. Germline V gene sequence: CDR1 SGHNT, CDR2 YYREEE (reference sequence). The CDR3 is 15 amino acids. V dropped 0 bases and J dropped 4 bases, with 11 bases sitting between them. The CDR3 bases are TGTGCCAGCAGCTTGGACGTACAGAAAGGAAACACCATATATTTT. This encodes CASSLDVQKGNTIYF.

J is TRBJ2-7 and V is TRBV5-1; no clear D. CDR1 is SGHRS and CDR2 is YFSETQ in the germline V gene. Trimming shortened V by 3 bases and J by 3 bases, and 10 bases separated the two germline ends. The CDR3 loop spans 13 amino acids. This CDR3 is CASSSDSYYEQYF. CDR3 in DNA: TGCGCCAGCAGCTCCGACTCTTACTACGAGCAGTACTTC.

This clone was counted between two and nine times. The chain is built from TRBV4-1 and TRBJ2-2; D is perhaps TRBD2 (6 bases). CDR3 size: 18 residues. V was trimmed by 0 bases and J by 5 bases, leaving 19 bases between them. Germline V gene lookup returns CDR1 MGHRA and CDR2 YSYEKL. CDR3 region: CASSQEVVAGGYTGELFF. DNA for the CDR3: TGCGCCAGCAGCCAAGAAGTGGTAGCCGGAGGGTATACCGGGGAGCTGTTTTTT.